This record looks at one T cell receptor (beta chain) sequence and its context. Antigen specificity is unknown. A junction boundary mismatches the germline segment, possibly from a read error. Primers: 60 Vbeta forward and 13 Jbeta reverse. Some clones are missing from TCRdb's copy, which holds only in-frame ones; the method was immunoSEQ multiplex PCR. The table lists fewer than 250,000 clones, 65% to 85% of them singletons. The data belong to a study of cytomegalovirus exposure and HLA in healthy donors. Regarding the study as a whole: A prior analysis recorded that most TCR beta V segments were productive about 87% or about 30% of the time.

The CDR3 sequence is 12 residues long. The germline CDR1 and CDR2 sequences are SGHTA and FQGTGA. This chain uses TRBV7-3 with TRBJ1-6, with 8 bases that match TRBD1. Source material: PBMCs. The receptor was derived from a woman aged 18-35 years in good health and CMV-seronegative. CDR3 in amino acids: CASSLSKPGQDF. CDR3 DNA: TGTGCCAGCAGCTTGAGTAAACCGGGACAGGACTTT. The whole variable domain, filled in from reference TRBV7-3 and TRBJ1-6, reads GAGVSQTPSNKVTEKGKYVELRCDPISGHTALYWYRQSLGQGPEFLIYFQGTGAADDSGLPNDRFFAVRPEGSVSTLKIQRTERGDSAVYLCASSLSKPGQDFGNGTRLTVT.